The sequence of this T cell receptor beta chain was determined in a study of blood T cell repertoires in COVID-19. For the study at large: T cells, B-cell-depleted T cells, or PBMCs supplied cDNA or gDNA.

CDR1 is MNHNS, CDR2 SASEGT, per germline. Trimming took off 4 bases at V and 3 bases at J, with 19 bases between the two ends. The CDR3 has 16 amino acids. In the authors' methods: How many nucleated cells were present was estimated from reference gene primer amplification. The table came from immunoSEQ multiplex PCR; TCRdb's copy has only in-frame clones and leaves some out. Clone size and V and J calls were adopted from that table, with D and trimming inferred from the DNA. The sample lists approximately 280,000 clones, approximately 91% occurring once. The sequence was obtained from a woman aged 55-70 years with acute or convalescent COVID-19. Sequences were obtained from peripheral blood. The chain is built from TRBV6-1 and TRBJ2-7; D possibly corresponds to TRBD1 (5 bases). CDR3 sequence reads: CASSAQTGSQFYEQYF. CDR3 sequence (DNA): TGTGCCAGCAGTGCCCAAACAGGATCGCAGTTCTACGAGCAGTACTTC.